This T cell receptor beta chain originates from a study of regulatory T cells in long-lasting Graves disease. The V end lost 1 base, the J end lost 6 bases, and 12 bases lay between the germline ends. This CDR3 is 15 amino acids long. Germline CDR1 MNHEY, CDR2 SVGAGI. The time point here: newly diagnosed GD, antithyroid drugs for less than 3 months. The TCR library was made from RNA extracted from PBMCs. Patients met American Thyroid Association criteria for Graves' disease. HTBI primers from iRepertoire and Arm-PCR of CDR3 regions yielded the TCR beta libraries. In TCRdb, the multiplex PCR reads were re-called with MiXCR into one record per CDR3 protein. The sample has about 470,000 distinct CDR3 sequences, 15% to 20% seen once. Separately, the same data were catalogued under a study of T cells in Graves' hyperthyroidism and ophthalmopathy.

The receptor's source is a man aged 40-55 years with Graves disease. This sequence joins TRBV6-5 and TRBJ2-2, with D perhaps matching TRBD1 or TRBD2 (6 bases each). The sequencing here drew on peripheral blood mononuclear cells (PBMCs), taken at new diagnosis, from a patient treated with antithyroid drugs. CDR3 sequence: CASSYFRGQAGELFF. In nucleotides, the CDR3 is TGTGCCAGCAGTTACTTTCGGGGGCAGGCCGGGGAGCTGTTTTTT.